The rows below give T cell receptor beta chains drawn from one sample of a study of human versus mouse CDR3 diversity and MHC coevolution. Using immunoSEQ multiplex PCR, the repertoire was profiled, and TCRdb retains in-frame clones only, with some absent. The data show some 80,000 clones, less than 95% seen once. Specimen: naive CD4+ T cells from blood. The receptors come from a person between 25 and 70 years old in good health. CDR3s leave out the opening cysteine and the closing phenylalanine or tryptophan. A D gene is named only where the DNA matches it firmly.

TRBJ2-1 | TRBV27 | TRBD2 | ASSSGLAGVRNEQF
TRBJ2-1 | TRBV30 | - | AWRGSKSSYNEQF
TRBJ1-3 | TRBV29-1 | - | SVEGRAAGNTIY
TRBJ2-3 | TRBV5-1 | TRBD2 | ASSSSGGGYTQY
TRBJ1-2 | TRBV6-1 | TRBD1 | ASTTATGQAGGYT
TRBJ2-1 | TRBV15 | TRBD2 | ATSGTTSGRADEQF
TRBJ1-3 | TRBV9 | - | ASRSLSSGNTIY
TRBJ2-7 | TRBV7-2 | TRBD2 | ASSRLAGINEQY
TRBJ1-1 | TRBV10-3 | - | AIRRDWENTEAF
TRBJ1-2 | TRBV6-5 | - | ASSYSSASYGYT
TRBJ2-5 | TRBV5-1 | TRBD1 | ASSLTLGQGAFEQY
TRBJ2-1 | TRBV7-9 | TRBD2 | ASSPVRTSSYNEQF
TRBJ2-3 | TRBV7-9 | - | ASSLEGRGTDTQY